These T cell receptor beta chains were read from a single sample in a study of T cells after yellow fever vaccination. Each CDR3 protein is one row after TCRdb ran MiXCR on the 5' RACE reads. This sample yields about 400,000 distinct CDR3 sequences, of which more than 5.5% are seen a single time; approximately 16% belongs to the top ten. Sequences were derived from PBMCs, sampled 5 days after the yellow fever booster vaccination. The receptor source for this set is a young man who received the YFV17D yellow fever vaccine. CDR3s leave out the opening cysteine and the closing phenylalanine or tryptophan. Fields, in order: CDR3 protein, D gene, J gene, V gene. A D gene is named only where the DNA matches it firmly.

ASSSTGAGANVLT TRBD1 TRBJ2-6 TRBV12-3/TRBV12-4
SVPAWYEQY . TRBJ2-7 TRBV20-1
ASSLGGTASSYNEQF TRBD1 TRBJ2-1 TRBV5-1
ASSLTLGGRNTEAF . TRBJ1-1 TRBV27
ASSSLRGGVDADTQY TRBD2 TRBJ2-3 TRBV7-2
ASSLQQGYGYT TRBD1 TRBJ1-2 TRBV7-9
ASILGTYDNQPQH . TRBJ1-5 TRBV6-1
ASSLAVSGNYGYT . TRBJ1-2 TRBV5-1
ASSSDRAGNSNQPQH TRBD1 TRBJ1-5 TRBV27
ASSLEGLAGENGDTQY TRBD2 TRBJ2-3 TRBV5-1
ASSLTSIGTIQY . TRBJ2-4 TRBV7-2
ASSEGTSFLKHNEKF TRBD2 TRBJ2-1 TRBV19
ASRFSRAGTGELF . TRBJ2-2 TRBV25-1
ASSPQGVVNEQF . TRBJ2-1 TRBV18
ATQGGANTGELF . TRBJ2-2 TRBV24-1
ASMEWTEQF . TRBJ2-1 TRBV6-2/TRBV6-3
ASSYSGTGVGETQY TRBD1 TRBJ2-5 TRBV6-5
ASSRSGTSRLEQF TRBD2 TRBJ2-1 TRBV4-3
ASSRTSGITGELF TRBD2 TRBJ2-2 TRBV3-1
ASSKDGPDEQF . TRBJ2-1 TRBV21-1
ASRGQGQYYEQY TRBD1 TRBJ2-7 TRBV27
ASSFPSGISTDTQY TRBD2 TRBJ2-3 TRBV5-1
ASSVARGQDWDEQF . TRBJ2-1 TRBV9
ASSGGMEVSGAQY . TRBJ2-5 TRBV5-5
ASSLRLAESPGTQY TRBD2 TRBJ2-5 TRBV27
ASSGGQGYVTQY TRBD1 TRBJ2-5 TRBV6-1
SAAAGTINEQF TRBD2 TRBJ2-1 TRBV20-1
SVPRGGSYNEQF TRBD2 TRBJ2-1 TRBV29-1
ASSLRSGELF . TRBJ2-2 TRBV12-3/TRBV12-4